Reported below is one TCR beta chain. This sample is part of a study of blood T cell repertoires in COVID-19. On the study more broadly: The samples span acute and convalescent COVID-19 from the United States, Italy and Spain. From T cells, B-cell-depleted T cells, or PBMCs came the material, which was cDNA or gDNA.

Source study methods: Reference gene primer amplification gave estimated nucleated cell counts. Only in-frame clones appear in the TCRdb table, and some are missing; sequencing was by immunoSEQ multiplex PCR. V and J calls plus clone size are reproduced from that table; the DNA served to infer D and trimming. The sample holds some 450,000 clones; about 91% are singletons and the top ten take about 12%. Seattle participants joined during active infection and were tracked over time. The sequence was collected from a woman between 45 and 65 years old with COVID-19, enrolled during active disease. Material: peripheral blood.

The CDR3, as DNA: TGTGCCAGCAGGCGGACAGATCCTTGGGGTGAAAAACTGTTTTTT. It translates to CASRRTDPWGEKLFF. The V and J genes are TRBV28 and TRBJ1-4; D possibly corresponds to TRBD1 (6 bases). Germline CDR1 reads MDHEN; CDR2 reads SYDVKM. The CDR3 runs to 15 residues. V lost 6 bases and J lost 7, with 18 bases in between.